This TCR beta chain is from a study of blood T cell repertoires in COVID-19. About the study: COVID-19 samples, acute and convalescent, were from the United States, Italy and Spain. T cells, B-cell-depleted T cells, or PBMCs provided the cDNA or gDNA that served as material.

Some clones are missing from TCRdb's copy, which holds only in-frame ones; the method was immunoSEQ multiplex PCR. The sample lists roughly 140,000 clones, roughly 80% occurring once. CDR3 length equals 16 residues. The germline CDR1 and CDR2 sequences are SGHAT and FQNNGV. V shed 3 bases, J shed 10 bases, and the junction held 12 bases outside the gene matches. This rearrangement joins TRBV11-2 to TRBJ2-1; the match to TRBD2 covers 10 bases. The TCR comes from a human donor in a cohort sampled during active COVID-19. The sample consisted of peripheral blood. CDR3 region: CASSFIPYIAGGEQFF. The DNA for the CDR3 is TGTGCCAGCAGCTTCATACCCTACATAGCGGGGGGCGAGCAGTTCTTC.